This TCR beta chain was documented in a study of blood T cell repertoires in COVID-19. Some clones are missing from TCRdb's copy, which holds only in-frame ones; the method was immunoSEQ multiplex PCR. The data show 45,000 to 55,000 clones, about nine tenths seen once. V lost 5 bases to trimming and J lost 3 bases, with 12 bases between them. Germline values: CDR1 SGHTA, CDR2 FQGTGA. The CDR3 covers 14 residues. This chain connects TRBV7-3 to TRBJ2-3; D is undetermined. Material: peripheral blood. The TCR was taken from a human donor in a cohort sampled during active COVID-19. This CDR3 is CASSKSPGTDTQYF. CDR3 coding DNA: TGTGCCAGCAGCAAGTCTCCAGGTACAGATACGCAGTATTTT.